Sequencing of this T cell receptor beta chain was carried out in a study of blood T cell repertoires in COVID-19. The wider study: The United States, Italy and Spain were the sources of the acute and convalescent COVID-19 samples. The cDNA or gDNA used as material had been derived from T cells, B-cell-depleted T cells, or PBMCs.

V shed 2 bases and J 2 bases; nucleotides not matched to a gene: 9. The germline gives CDR1 SGHVS, CDR2 FQNEAQ. The CDR3 is 17 amino acids. In the original analysis: Reference gene primer amplification in the assay estimated nucleated cell counts. TCRdb's copy holds only in-frame clones and misses some; the assay was immunoSEQ multiplex PCR. Clonal size and the V and J genes are those of that table, whereas D and trimming came from the DNA. Among more than 350,000 clones listed, more than 70% were seen once. The sequencing sample was made of peripheral blood. The V gene is TRBV7-8, the J gene TRBJ2-1; 7 bases align to TRBD1. The sequence derives from a woman younger than 45 with COVID-19, enrolled during active disease. The CDR3 spells CASSLRIKTGPYNEQFF. DNA of the CDR3: TGTGCCAGCAGCTTAAGGATTAAGACAGGGCCCTACAATGAGCAGTTCTTC.